The rows below give T cell receptor beta chains drawn from one sample of a study of graft-versus-host responses after intestinal transplantation. Sequencing used immunoSEQ multiplex PCR; TCRdb keeps in-frame clones, though not all of them. The sample holds about 86,000 clones, 88% seen once. Antigens of these TCRs are unknown. Sequenced material: unstimulated CD4+ T cells sorted from spleen or lymph node cells, taken before transplant. Receptors originate from a human donor who was the organ donor for an intestinal transplant. The CDR3 runs from the conserved cysteine through the conserved F or W. Fields, in order: D gene, J gene, clone size, V gene, CDR3 DNA, CDR3 protein. D genes are given only for firm matches. Clone size is not always given. Where it is, it says once, few, many or a class for expanded clones.

d_gene: TRBD2
j_gene: TRBJ2-7
abundance: -
v_gene: TRBV27
CDR3nt: TGTGCCAGCAGTTTTAAGGGACTAGCTTCCTACGAGCAGTACTTC
CDR3aa: CASSFKGLASYEQYF

d_gene: TRBD2
j_gene: TRBJ2-3
abundance: -
v_gene: TRBV6-1
CDR3nt: TGTGCCAGCAGTGAAAGGGTAGTAGCGGGAGCTTATACGCAGTATTTT
CDR3aa: CASSERVVAGAYTQYF

d_gene: -
j_gene: TRBJ2-1
abundance: -
v_gene: TRBV18
CDR3nt: TGTGCCAGCTCAATCGGAGCCCCAAGCTCCTACAATGAGCAGTTCTTC
CDR3aa: CASSIGAPSSYNEQFF

d_gene: -
j_gene: TRBJ2-7
abundance: -
v_gene: TRBV11-2
CDR3nt: TGTGCCAGCCGGAGTCTCGGCGAAAGGCCCTACGAGCAGTACTTC
CDR3aa: CASRSLGERPYEQYF

d_gene: -
j_gene: TRBJ2-2
abundance: -
v_gene: TRBV1
CDR3nt: TGCACCAGCAGCCAACCCTGGGGACTAGCGGGGGGGCAAGCGAACACCGGGGAGCTGTTTTTT
CDR3aa: CTSSQPWGLAGGQANTGELFF

d_gene: -
j_gene: TRBJ2-1
abundance: -
v_gene: TRBV18
CDR3nt: TGTGCCAGCTCACCACCGAACGGGTTCGACAATGAGCAGTTCTTC
CDR3aa: CASSPPNGFDNEQFF

d_gene: TRBD1
j_gene: TRBJ2-7
abundance: -
v_gene: TRBV19
CDR3nt: TGTGCCAGTAGTATAGATTCGACAGGGCTAGAGGAGCAGTACTTC
CDR3aa: CASSIDSTGLEEQYF

d_gene: -
j_gene: TRBJ1-1
abundance: -
v_gene: TRBV27
CDR3nt: TGTGCCAGCAGTCTTTGGGTGCCGTTTGGGCAGAGAACTGAAGCTTTCTTT
CDR3aa: CASSLWVPFGQRTEAFF

d_gene: TRBD1
j_gene: TRBJ2-1
abundance: -
v_gene: TRBV19
CDR3nt: TGTGCCAGTAGTCATGACAGGGACTACAATGAGCAGTTCTTC
CDR3aa: CASSHDRDYNEQFF

d_gene: -
j_gene: TRBJ2-3
abundance: -
v_gene: TRBV9
CDR3nt: TGTGCCAGCAGCTCAACTCCCCTCACAGATACGCAGTATTTT
CDR3aa: CASSSTPLTDTQYF

d_gene: TRBD1
j_gene: TRBJ2-7
abundance: -
v_gene: TRBV5-6
CDR3nt: TGTGCCAGCAGCTTGGCCCTACCGAACAGGGGAGACGAGCAGTACTTC
CDR3aa: CASSLALPNRGDEQYF

d_gene: TRBD1
j_gene: TRBJ2-2
abundance: -
v_gene: TRBV5-1
CDR3nt: TGCGCCAGCAGCCAGGGGGCCACCGGGGAGCTGTTTTTT
CDR3aa: CASSQGATGELFF

d_gene: -
j_gene: TRBJ1-2
abundance: -
v_gene: TRBV2
CDR3nt: TGTGCATCGCAGGGGCAAGGGGGCTACACCTTC
CDR3aa: CASQGQGGYTF

d_gene: -
j_gene: TRBJ1-3
abundance: -
v_gene: TRBV10-3
CDR3nt: TGTGCCATCAGTGGTTTTGGGGCTTTCCCTGGAAACACCATATATTTT
CDR3aa: CAISGFGAFPGNTIYF

d_gene: -
j_gene: TRBJ1-2
abundance: -
v_gene: TRBV5-4
CDR3nt: TGTGCCAGCAGCTTGCGGCAGCGAGGAGGCTACACCTTC
CDR3aa: CASSLRQRGGYTF

d_gene: -
j_gene: TRBJ2-5
abundance: once
v_gene: TRBV4-1
CDR3nt: TGCGCCAGCAGCCAAGTGGGTCGCCGGGGGAACTTTAGGACCCAGTACTTC
CDR3aa: CASSQVGRRGNFRTQYF

d_gene: TRBD2
j_gene: TRBJ2-1
abundance: -
v_gene: TRBV2
CDR3nt: TGTGCCAGCAGCAGACTAGCGGTTGGGTCCTACAATGAGCAGTTCTTC
CDR3aa: CASSRLAVGSYNEQFF

d_gene: -
j_gene: TRBJ1-2
abundance: once
v_gene: TRBV6-1
CDR3nt: TGTGCCAGCAGTGATGTAAGGCGGTACACCTTC
CDR3aa: CASSDVRRYTF

d_gene: TRBD1
j_gene: TRBJ1-6
abundance: -
v_gene: TRBV19
CDR3nt: TGTGCCAGTACGGGACAGGGTGGTTCACCCCTCCACTTT
CDR3aa: CASTGQGGSPLHF

d_gene: -
j_gene: TRBJ2-6
abundance: -
v_gene: TRBV28
CDR3nt: TGTGCCAGCAGTTCGCTTTCGACCCGAGGGCCTGGGGCCAACGTCCTGACTTTC
CDR3aa: CASSSLSTRGPGANVLTF

d_gene: TRBD1
j_gene: TRBJ2-5
abundance: -
v_gene: TRBV19
CDR3nt: TGTGCCAGTAGTATAGGGACGGGACAGCAAGAGACCCAGTACTTC
CDR3aa: CASSIGTGQQETQYF

d_gene: TRBD1
j_gene: TRBJ2-2
abundance: -
v_gene: TRBV6-4
CDR3nt: TGTGCCAGCAAACAGGGGGACACCGGGGAGCTGTTTTTT
CDR3aa: CASKQGDTGELFF

d_gene: -
j_gene: TRBJ2-5
abundance: -
v_gene: TRBV7-2
CDR3nt: TGTGCCAGCAGCCCGGGGGTAGTCCGGGGGAACCAAGAGACCCAGTACTTC
CDR3aa: CASSPGVVRGNQETQYF

d_gene: TRBD2
j_gene: TRBJ2-5
abundance: -
v_gene: TRBV5-1
CDR3nt: TGCGCCAGCAGCTTAGGGACTAGCGGGGTGGAAGAGACCCAGTACTTC
CDR3aa: CASSLGTSGVEETQYF

d_gene: -
j_gene: TRBJ2-1
abundance: -
v_gene: TRBV7-3
CDR3nt: TGTGCCAGCAGCCAAAAAGACACCTCGAGCTCCTACAATGAGCAGTTCTTC
CDR3aa: CASSQKDTSSSYNEQFF

d_gene: TRBD1
j_gene: TRBJ2-5
abundance: -
v_gene: TRBV7-2
CDR3nt: TGTGCCAGCAGCTCCCAGCCCTGGACAGGGGGCGGAGAGACCCAGTACTTC
CDR3aa: CASSSQPWTGGGETQYF

d_gene: TRBD2
j_gene: TRBJ2-5
abundance: once
v_gene: TRBV9
CDR3nt: TGTGCCAGCAGCGTAGGGGGACTAGCGGGAGGTCCCCAAGAGACCCAGTACTTC
CDR3aa: CASSVGGLAGGPQETQYF

d_gene: TRBD2
j_gene: TRBJ2-1
abundance: -
v_gene: TRBV18
CDR3nt: TGTGCCAGCTCACTCCGGGGGGGGGACAATGAGCAGTTCTTC
CDR3aa: CASSLRGGDNEQFF

d_gene: TRBD1
j_gene: TRBJ1-3
abundance: -
v_gene: TRBV10-1
CDR3nt: TGCGCCAGCACCCGAAGGAGGGGGCCTGGAAACACCATATATTTT
CDR3aa: CASTRRRGPGNTIYF

d_gene: TRBD2
j_gene: TRBJ2-7
abundance: -
v_gene: TRBV4-2
CDR3nt: TGTGCCAGCAGCCAAGGGACTAGGGTCACCTACGAGCAGTACTTC
CDR3aa: CASSQGTRVTYEQYF

d_gene: TRBD1
j_gene: TRBJ1-2
abundance: -
v_gene: TRBV4-3
CDR3nt: TGCGCCAGCAGCCAAGCGCGGGACAGGTCTTTTTATGGCTACACCTTC
CDR3aa: CASSQARDRSFYGYTF

d_gene: -
j_gene: TRBJ2-7
abundance: -
v_gene: TRBV6-5
CDR3nt: TGTGCCAGCAGTTACGACAGAATCGCCTCCGAGCAGTACTTC
CDR3aa: CASSYDRIASEQYF

d_gene: TRBD2
j_gene: TRBJ2-2
abundance: -
v_gene: TRBV5-4
CDR3nt: TGTGCCAGCAGCTCAGGACTAGCTAGGAACACCGGGGAGCTGTTTTTT
CDR3aa: CASSSGLARNTGELFF

d_gene: TRBD1
j_gene: TRBJ2-7
abundance: -
v_gene: TRBV5-1
CDR3nt: TGCGCCAGTAGACAGGGGGCGGAAGAGCAGTACTTC
CDR3aa: CASRQGAEEQYF

d_gene: -
j_gene: TRBJ1-1
abundance: -
v_gene: TRBV30
CDR3nt: TGTGCCTGGAGGGTGGGGGGGAGGTACACTGAAGCTTTCTTT
CDR3aa: CAWRVGGRYTEAFF

d_gene: -
j_gene: TRBJ2-2
abundance: -
v_gene: TRBV2
CDR3nt: TGTGCCAGCAGTGAAGATGGGGGCCCGAACACCGGGGAGCTGTTTTTT
CDR3aa: CASSEDGGPNTGELFF

d_gene: TRBD2
j_gene: TRBJ2-1
abundance: -
v_gene: TRBV7-2
CDR3nt: TGTGCCAGCAGCTTAGCGGGAGGGCAAGTCTATGAGCAGTTCTTC
CDR3aa: CASSLAGGQVYEQFF

d_gene: TRBD1
j_gene: TRBJ1-2
abundance: -
v_gene: TRBV5-4
CDR3nt: TGTGCCAGCCGTACCGGGACAGGCTATGGCTACACCTTC
CDR3aa: CASRTGTGYGYTF

d_gene: -
j_gene: TRBJ2-1
abundance: -
v_gene: TRBV9
CDR3nt: TGTGCCAGCAGCGTAGGTATAACGAGCTCCTACAATGAGCAGTTCTTC
CDR3aa: CASSVGITSSYNEQFF

d_gene: TRBD1
j_gene: TRBJ2-7
abundance: -
v_gene: TRBV6-1
CDR3nt: TGTGCCAGCAGAGACAGGGGACATTCCTACGAGCAGTACTTC
CDR3aa: CASRDRGHSYEQYF

d_gene: -
j_gene: TRBJ1-1
abundance: -
v_gene: TRBV28
CDR3nt: TGTGCCAGCAGTTTAGGGGGGGCCGAGAACACTGAAGCTTTCTTT
CDR3aa: CASSLGGAENTEAFF

d_gene: TRBD1
j_gene: TRBJ1-5
abundance: -
v_gene: TRBV2
CDR3nt: TGTGCCAGCAGAAGACAGGGACGGAATCAGCCCCAGCATTTT
CDR3aa: CASRRQGRNQPQHF

d_gene: -
j_gene: TRBJ2-1
abundance: -
v_gene: TRBV7-2
CDR3nt: TGTGCCAGCAGCCCCGTTTCTGGCGGTTGGTTCTTC
CDR3aa: CASSPVSGGWFF

d_gene: TRBD2
j_gene: TRBJ2-5
abundance: once
v_gene: TRBV2
CDR3nt: TGTGCCAGCAGTGACGTCGTAGCGGGAGAGACCCAGTACTTC
CDR3aa: CASSDVVAGETQYF

d_gene: -
j_gene: TRBJ2-5
abundance: once
v_gene: TRBV11-2
CDR3nt: TGTGCCAGCAGCCCGACTACCCCTCAAGAGACCCAGTACTTC
CDR3aa: CASSPTTPQETQYF

d_gene: -
j_gene: TRBJ1-3
abundance: -
v_gene: TRBV2
CDR3nt: TGTGCCAGCCACGCAGGCGTCTCTGGAAACACCATATATTTT
CDR3aa: CASHAGVSGNTIYF

d_gene: -
j_gene: TRBJ2-1
abundance: -
v_gene: TRBV4-3
CDR3nt: TGCGCCAGCAGCCAAGACCCGCCCGGCCTAGTCGGCTCCTACAATGAGCAGTTCTTC
CDR3aa: CASSQDPPGLVGSYNEQFF

d_gene: TRBD2
j_gene: TRBJ2-3
abundance: -
v_gene: TRBV4-2
CDR3nt: TGTGCCAGCAGCCCAGCGGGAGCCCCAGATACGCAGTATTTT
CDR3aa: CASSPAGAPDTQYF

d_gene: TRBD2
j_gene: TRBJ2-3
abundance: -
v_gene: TRBV7-2
CDR3nt: TGTGCCAGCCGGACTAGCGGATCCACAGATACGCAGTATTTT
CDR3aa: CASRTSGSTDTQYF

d_gene: TRBD1
j_gene: TRBJ1-2
abundance: -
v_gene: TRBV27
CDR3nt: TGTGCCAGCAGTTTATCAGGACTGGACAGGGACGGCTCCAATGGCTACACCTTC
CDR3aa: CASSLSGLDRDGSNGYTF

d_gene: -
j_gene: TRBJ2-7
abundance: -
v_gene: TRBV6-1
CDR3nt: TGTGCCAGCCGTGCCGCCAGGCCCTCCTACGAGCAGTACTTC
CDR3aa: CASRAARPSYEQYF

d_gene: TRBD1
j_gene: TRBJ1-1
abundance: -
v_gene: TRBV7-2
CDR3nt: TGTGCCAGCAGCCCGCGACAGGGGGCGTTGAACACTGAAGCTTTCTTT
CDR3aa: CASSPRQGALNTEAFF

d_gene: -
j_gene: TRBJ2-3
abundance: -
v_gene: TRBV7-2
CDR3nt: TGTGCCAGCAGCTTAGATTCAGCGGTAGTCACAGATACGCAGTATTTT
CDR3aa: CASSLDSAVVTDTQYF

d_gene: TRBD1
j_gene: TRBJ2-7
abundance: -
v_gene: TRBV18
CDR3nt: TGTGCCAGCTCACCAACAGGTGACAGGGCAAGCTCCTACGAGCAGTACTTC
CDR3aa: CASSPTGDRASSYEQYF

d_gene: TRBD1
j_gene: TRBJ2-3
abundance: -
v_gene: TRBV9
CDR3nt: TGTGCCAGCAGCTATGGACAGGGGACAGATACGCAGTATTTT
CDR3aa: CASSYGQGTDTQYF